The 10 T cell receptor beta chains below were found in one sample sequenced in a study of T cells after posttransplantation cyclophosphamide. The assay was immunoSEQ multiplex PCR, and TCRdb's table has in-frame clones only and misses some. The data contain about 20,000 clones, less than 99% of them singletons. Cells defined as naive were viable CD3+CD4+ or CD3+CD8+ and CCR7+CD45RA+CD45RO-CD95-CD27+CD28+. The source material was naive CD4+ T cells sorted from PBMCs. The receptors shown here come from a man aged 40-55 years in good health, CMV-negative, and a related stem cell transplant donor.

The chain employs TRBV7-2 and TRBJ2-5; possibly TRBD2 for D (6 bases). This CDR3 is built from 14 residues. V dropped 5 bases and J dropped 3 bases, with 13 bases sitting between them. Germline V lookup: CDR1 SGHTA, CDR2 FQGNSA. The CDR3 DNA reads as TGTGCCAGCAGCCGACTAGTTGGGGAAGAGACCCAGTACTTC. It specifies CASSRLVGEETQYF.

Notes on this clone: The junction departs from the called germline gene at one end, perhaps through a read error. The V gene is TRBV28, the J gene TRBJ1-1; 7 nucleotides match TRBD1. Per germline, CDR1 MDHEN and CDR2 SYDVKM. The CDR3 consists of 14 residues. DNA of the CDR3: TGTGTCAGCAGTCTCTCGACAGGGCGACCTGAAGCTTTCTTT. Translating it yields CVSSLSTGRPEAFF. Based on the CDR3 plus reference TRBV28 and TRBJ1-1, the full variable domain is DVKVTQSSRYLVKRTGEKVFLECVQDMDHENMFWYRQDPGLGLRLIYFSYDVKMKEKGDIPEGYSVSREKKERFSLILESASTNQTSMYLCVSSLSTGRPEAFFGQGTRLTVV.

The CDR3 loop reads CASSPGVRTEAFF. The CDR3 DNA is TGTGCCAGTTCTCCAGGGGTTCGAACTGAAGCTTTCTTT. This chain joins TRBV7-6 and TRBJ1-1, with D possibly being TRBD1 (6 bases). The V and J ends lost 9 bases and 5 bases respectively, with 16 bases between them. CDR3 length equals 13 residues. Germline CDR1 reads SGHVS; CDR2 reads FNYEAQ. Full variable domain (missing parts from reference TRBV7-6 and TRBJ1-1): GAGVSQSPRYKVTKRGQDVALRCDPISGHVSLYWYRQALGQGPEFLTYFNYEAQQDKSGLPNDRFSAERPEGSISTLTIQRTEQRDSAMYRCASSPGVRTEAFFGQGTRLTVV.

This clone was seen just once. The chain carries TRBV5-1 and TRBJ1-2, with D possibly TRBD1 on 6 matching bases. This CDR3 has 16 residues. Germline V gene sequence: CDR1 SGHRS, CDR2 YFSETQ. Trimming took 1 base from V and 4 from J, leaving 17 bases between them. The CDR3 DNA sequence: TGCGCCAGCAGCTTGCCTGCGAGTAGAGGGGGCTATGGCTACACCTTC. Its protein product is CASSLPASRGGYGYTF.

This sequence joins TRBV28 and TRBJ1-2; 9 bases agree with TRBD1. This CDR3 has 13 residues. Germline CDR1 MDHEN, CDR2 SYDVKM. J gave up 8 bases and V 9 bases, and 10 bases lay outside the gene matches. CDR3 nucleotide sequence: TGTGCCAGTGACAGGGGGATTTTGCGGGGCTACACCTTC. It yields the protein CASDRGILRGYTF.

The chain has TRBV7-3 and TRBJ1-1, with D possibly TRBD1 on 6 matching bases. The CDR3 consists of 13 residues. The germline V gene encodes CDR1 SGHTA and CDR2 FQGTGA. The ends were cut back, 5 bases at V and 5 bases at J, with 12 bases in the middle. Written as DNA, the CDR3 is TGTGCCAGCAGCGCTGAAGGGGGTACTGAAGCTTTCTTT. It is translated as CASSAEGGTEAFF.

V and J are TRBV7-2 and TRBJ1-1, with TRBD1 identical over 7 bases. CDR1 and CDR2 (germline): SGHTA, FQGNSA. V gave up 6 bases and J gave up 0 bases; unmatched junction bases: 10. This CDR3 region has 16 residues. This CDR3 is CASSFTGAQMNTEAFF. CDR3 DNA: TGTGCCAGCAGTTTTACAGGGGCGCAAATGAACACTGAAGCTTTCTTT.

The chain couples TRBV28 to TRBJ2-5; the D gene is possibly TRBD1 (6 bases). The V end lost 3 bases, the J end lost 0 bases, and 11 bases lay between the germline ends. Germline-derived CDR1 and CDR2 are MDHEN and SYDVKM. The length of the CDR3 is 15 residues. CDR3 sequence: CASSLAGDNQETQYF. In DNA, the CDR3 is TGTGCCAGCAGTTTGGCAGGGGATAACCAAGAGACCCAGTACTTC.

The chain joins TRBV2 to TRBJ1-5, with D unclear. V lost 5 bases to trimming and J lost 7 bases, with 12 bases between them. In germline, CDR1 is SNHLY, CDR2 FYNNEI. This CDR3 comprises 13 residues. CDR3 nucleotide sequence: TGTGCCAGCAGTCTGGGGTCGGGGCAGCCCCAGCATTTT. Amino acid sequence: CASSLGSGQPQHF. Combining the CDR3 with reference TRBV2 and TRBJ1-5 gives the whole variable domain EPEVTQTPSHQVTQMGQEVILRCVPISNHLYFYWYRQILGQKVEFLVSFYNNEISEKSEIFDDQFSVERPDGSNFTLKIRSTKLEDSAMYFCASSLGSGQPQHFGDGTRLSIL.

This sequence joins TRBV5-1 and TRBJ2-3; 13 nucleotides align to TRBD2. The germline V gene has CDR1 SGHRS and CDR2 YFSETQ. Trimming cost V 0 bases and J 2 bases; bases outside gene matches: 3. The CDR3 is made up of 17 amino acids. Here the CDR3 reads CASSLGLAGGFTDTQYF. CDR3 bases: TGCGCCAGCAGCTTGGGACTAGCGGGAGGTTTCACAGATACGCAGTATTTT. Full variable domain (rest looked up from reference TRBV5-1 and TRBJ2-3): KAGVTQTPRYLIKTRGQQVTLSCSPISGHRSVSWYQQTPGQGLQFLFEYFSETQRNKGNFPGRFSGRQFSNSRSEMNVSTLELGDSALYLCASSLGLAGGFTDTQYFGPGTRLTVL.